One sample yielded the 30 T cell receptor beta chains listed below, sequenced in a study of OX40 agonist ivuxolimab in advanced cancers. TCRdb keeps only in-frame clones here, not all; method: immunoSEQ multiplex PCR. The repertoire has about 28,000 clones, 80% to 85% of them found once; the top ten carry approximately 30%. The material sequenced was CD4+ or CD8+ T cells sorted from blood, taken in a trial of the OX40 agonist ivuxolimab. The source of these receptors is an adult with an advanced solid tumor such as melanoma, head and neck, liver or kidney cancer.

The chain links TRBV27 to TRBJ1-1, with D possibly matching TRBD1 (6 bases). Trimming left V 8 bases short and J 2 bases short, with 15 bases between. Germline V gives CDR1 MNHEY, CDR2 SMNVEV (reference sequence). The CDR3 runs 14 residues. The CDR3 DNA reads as TGTGCCAGCCTCCCCTCGGGACACAACACTGAAGCTTTCTTT. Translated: CASLPSGHNTEAFF.

CDR3: CASSQVLAGRYNEQFF. The DNA of the CDR3 is TGCGCCAGCAGCCAAGTATTAGCGGGCAGATACAATGAGCAGTTCTTC. This chain connects TRBV4-1 to TRBJ2-1, with 7 bases aligning to TRBD2. The CDR3 is 16 residues long. V lost 1 base and J lost 4; bases outside the gene matches: 7. Germline V gene lookup returns CDR1 MGHRA and CDR2 YSYEKL.

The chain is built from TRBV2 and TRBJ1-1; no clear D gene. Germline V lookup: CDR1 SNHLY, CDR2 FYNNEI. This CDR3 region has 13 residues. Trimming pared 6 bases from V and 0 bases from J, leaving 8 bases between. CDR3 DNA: TGTGCCAGCAGCCAAGGAGTGAACACTGAAGCTTTCTTT. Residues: CASSQGVNTEAFF.

The CDR3 sequence is CASSLWTGREQYF. CDR3 nucleotide sequence: TGTGCCAGCAGTCTCTGGACAGGGCGCGAGCAGTACTTC. This chain joins TRBV27 and TRBJ2-7; 8 positions agree with TRBD1. Germline values: CDR1 MNHEY, CDR2 SMNVEV (reference sequence). Losses at the gene ends were 5 bases for V and 6 bases for J; bases not matched to a gene: 6. CDR3 length: 13 residues.

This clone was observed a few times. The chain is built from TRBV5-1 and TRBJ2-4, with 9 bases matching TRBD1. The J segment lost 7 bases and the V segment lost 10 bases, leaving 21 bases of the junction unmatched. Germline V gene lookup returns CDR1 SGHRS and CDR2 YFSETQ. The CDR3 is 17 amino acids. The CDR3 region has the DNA TGCGCCCGTAATAAGGTACCGATACAGGGGGCGCTGAACATTCAGTACTTC. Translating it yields CARNKVPIQGALNIQYF.

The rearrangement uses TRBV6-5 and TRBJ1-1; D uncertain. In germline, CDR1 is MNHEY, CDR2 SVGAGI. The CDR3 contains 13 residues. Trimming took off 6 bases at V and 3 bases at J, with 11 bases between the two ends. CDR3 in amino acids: CASRVGYYTEAFF. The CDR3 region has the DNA TGTGCCAGCAGGGTGGGGTATTACACTGAAGCTTTCTTT.

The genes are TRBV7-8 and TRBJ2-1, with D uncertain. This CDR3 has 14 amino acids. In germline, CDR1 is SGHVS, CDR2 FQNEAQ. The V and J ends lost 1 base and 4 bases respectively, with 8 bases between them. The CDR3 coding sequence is TGTGCCAGCAGCTTAGAGGGCGCATACAATGAGCAGTTCTTC. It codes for CASSLEGAYNEQFF.

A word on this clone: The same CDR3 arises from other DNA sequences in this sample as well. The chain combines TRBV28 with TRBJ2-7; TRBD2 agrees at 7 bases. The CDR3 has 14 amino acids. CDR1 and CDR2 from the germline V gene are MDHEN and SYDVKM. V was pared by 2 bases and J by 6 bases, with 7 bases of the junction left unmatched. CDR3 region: CASSLGAGVPEQYF. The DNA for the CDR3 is TGTGCCAGCAGTTTAGGGGCGGGAGTCCCCGAGCAGTACTTC.

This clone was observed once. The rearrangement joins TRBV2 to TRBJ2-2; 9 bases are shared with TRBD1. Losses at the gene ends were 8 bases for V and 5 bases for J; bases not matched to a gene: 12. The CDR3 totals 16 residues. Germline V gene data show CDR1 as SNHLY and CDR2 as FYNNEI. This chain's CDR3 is CASLPDRTGVTGELFF. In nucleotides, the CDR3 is TGTGCCAGCTTGCCGGACCGGACAGGGGTAACCGGGGAGCTGTTTTTT.

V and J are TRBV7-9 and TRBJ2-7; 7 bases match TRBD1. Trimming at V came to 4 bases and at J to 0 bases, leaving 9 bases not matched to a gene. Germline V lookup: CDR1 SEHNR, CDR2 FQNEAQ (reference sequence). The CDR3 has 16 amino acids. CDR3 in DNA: TGTGCCAGCAGCTCAACTACAGGGGCCGTCTCCTACGAGCAGTACTTC. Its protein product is CASSSTTGAVSYEQYF.

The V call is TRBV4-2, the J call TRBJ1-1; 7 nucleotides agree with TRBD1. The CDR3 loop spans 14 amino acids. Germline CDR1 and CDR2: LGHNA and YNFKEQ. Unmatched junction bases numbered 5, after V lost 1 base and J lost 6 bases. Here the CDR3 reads CASSQAQGPPEAFF. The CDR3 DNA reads TGTGCCAGCAGCCAAGCACAGGGGCCCCCTGAAGCTTTCTTT.

CDR3 amino acids: CASKPGQTNTEAFF. The DNA for the CDR3 is TGTGCCAGCAAGCCGGGACAGACGAACACTGAAGCTTTCTTT. The rearrangement uses TRBV2 and TRBJ1-1, with 7 bases aligning to TRBD1. Per germline, CDR1 SNHLY and CDR2 FYNNEI. With V trimmed by 7 bases and J by 1 base, 6 bases remained unmatched. This CDR3 contains 14 residues.

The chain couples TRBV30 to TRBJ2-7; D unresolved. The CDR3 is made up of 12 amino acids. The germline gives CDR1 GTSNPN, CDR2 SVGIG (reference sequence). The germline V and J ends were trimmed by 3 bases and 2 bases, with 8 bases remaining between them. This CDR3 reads CAWSSGPYEQYF. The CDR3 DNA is TGTGCCTGGAGCTCAGGACCCTACGAGCAGTACTTC.

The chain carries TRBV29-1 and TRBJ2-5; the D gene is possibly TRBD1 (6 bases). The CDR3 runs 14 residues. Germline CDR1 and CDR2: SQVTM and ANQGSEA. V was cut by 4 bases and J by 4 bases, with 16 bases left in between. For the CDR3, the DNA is TGCAGCGTTGTGATGTTTGGGGGCGGAGAGACCCAGTACTTC. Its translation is CSVVMFGGGETQYF.

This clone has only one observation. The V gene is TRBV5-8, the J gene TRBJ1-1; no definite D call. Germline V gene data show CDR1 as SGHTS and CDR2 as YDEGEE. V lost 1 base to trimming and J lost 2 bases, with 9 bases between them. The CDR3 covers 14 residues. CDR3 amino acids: CASSLREFNTEAFF. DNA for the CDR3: TGTGCCAGCAGCTTGCGGGAGTTTAACACTGAAGCTTTCTTT. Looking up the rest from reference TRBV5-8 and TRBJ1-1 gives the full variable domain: EAGVTQSPTHLIKTRGQQATLRCSPISGHTSVYWYQQALGLGLQFLLWYDEGEERNRGNFPPRFSGRQFPNYSSELNVNALELEDSALYLCASSLREFNTEAFFGQGTRLTVV.

The CDR3 region is CASSDRSAGNTIYF. The CDR3 DNA follows: TGCGCCAGCAGCGACCGGAGCGCTGGAAACACCATATATTTT. The chain links TRBV5-1 to TRBJ1-3, with D unclear. The germline V gene has CDR1 SGHRS and CDR2 YFSETQ. This CDR3 spans 14 amino acids. Between the trimmed V and J ends, which lost 4 bases and 2 bases, there was a span of 10 bases.

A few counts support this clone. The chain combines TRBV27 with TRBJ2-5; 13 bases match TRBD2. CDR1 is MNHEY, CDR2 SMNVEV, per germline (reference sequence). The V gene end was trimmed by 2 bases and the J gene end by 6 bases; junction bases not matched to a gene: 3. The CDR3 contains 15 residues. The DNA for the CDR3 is TGTGCCAGCAGTTTAACTAGCGGGAGGGTGAAGACCCAGTACTTC. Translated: CASSLTSGRVKTQYF.

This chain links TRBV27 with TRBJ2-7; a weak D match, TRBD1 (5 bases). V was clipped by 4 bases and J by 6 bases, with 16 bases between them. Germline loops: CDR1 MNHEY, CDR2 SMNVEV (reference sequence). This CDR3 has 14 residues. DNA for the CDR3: TGTGCCAGCAGTTCGAGCCCAGGGCCCTCCGAGCAGTACTTC. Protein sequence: CASSSSPGPSEQYF.

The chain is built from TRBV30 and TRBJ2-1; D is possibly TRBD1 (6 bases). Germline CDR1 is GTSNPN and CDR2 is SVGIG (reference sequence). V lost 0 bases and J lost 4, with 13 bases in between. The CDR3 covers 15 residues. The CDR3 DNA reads TGTGCCTGGAGTGTATGGGCAGGGGAATACAATGAGCAGTTCTTC. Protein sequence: CAWSVWAGEYNEQFF.

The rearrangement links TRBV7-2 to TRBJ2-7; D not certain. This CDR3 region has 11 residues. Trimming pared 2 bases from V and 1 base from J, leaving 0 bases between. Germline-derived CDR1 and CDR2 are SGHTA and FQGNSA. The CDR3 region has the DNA TGTGCCAGCAGCTTATCCTACGAGCAGTACTTC. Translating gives CASSLSYEQYF. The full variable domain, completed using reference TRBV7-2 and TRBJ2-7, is GAGVSQSPSNKVTEKGKDVELRCDPISGHTALYWYRQSLGQGLEFLIYFQGNSAPDKSGLPSDRFSAERTGGSVSTLTIQRTQQEDSAVYLCASSLSYEQYFGPGTRLTVT.

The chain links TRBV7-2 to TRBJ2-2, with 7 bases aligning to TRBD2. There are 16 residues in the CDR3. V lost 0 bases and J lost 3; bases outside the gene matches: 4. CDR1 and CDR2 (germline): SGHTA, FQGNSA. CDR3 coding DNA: TGTGCCAGCAGCTTAGCCCCTAGCGGATACACCGGGGAGCTGTTTTTT. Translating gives CASSLAPSGYTGELFF. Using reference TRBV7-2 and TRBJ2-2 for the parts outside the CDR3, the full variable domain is GAGVSQSPSNKVTEKGKDVELRCDPISGHTALYWYRQSLGQGLEFLIYFQGNSAPDKSGLPSDRFSAERTGGSVSTLTIQRTQQEDSAVYLCASSLAPSGYTGELFFGEGSRLTVL.

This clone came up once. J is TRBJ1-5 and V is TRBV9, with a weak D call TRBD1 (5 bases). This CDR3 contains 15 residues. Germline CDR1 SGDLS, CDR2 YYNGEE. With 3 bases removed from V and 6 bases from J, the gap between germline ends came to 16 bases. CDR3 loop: CASSAGGGIGQPQHF. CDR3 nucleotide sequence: TGTGCCAGCAGCGCAGGCGGGGGTATCGGTCAGCCCCAGCATTTT.

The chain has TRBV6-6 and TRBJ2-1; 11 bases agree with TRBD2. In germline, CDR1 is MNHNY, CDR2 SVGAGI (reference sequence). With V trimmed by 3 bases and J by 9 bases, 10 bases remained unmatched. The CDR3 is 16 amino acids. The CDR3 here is CASSYRIAGGPGEQFF. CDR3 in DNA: TGTGCCAGCAGTTATCGAATAGCGGGAGGGCCCGGTGAGCAGTTCTTC.

The CDR3, as DNA: TGTGCCAGCTCACTACTGGCCGCGGAACACAATGAGCAGTTCTTC. As protein: CASSLLAAEHNEQFF. The gene calls are TRBV18 and TRBJ2-1; D is unresolved. Germline assignment: CDR1 KGHSH and CDR2 LQKENI. CDR3 length: 15 residues. Trimming removed 4 bases from V and 5 bases from J, with 15 bases in between.

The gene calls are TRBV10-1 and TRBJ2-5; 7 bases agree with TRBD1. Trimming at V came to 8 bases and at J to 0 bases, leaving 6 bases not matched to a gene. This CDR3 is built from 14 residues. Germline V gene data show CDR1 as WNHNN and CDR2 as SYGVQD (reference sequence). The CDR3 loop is CASLAGGDQETQYF. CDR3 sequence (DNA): TGCGCCAGCTTGGCAGGGGGAGACCAAGAGACCCAGTACTTC.

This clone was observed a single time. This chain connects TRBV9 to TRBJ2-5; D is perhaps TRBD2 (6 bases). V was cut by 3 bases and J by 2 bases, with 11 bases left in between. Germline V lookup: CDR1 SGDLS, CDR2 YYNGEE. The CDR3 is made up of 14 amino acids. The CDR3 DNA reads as TGTGCCAGCAGCGGTAGCGGAATTCAAGAGACCCAGTACTTC. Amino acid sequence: CASSGSGIQETQYF.

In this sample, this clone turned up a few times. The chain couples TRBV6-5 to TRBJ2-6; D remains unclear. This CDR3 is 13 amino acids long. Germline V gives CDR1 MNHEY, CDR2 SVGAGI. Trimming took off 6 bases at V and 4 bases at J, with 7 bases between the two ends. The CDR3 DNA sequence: TGTGCCAGCAGCCCTACCGGGGCCAACGTCCTGACTTTC. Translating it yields CASSPTGANVLTF.

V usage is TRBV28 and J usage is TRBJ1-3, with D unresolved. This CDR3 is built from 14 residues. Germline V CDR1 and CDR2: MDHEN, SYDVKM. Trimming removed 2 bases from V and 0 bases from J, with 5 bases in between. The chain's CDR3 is CASSLGSSGNTIYF. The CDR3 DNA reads TGTGCCAGCAGTTTAGGCAGCTCTGGAAACACCATATATTTT.

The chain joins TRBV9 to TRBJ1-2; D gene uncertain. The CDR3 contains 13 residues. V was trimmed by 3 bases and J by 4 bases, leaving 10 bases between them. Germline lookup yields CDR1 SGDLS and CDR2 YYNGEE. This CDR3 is CASSAADSYGYTF. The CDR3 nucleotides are TGTGCCAGCAGCGCGGCGGACTCCTATGGCTACACCTTC.

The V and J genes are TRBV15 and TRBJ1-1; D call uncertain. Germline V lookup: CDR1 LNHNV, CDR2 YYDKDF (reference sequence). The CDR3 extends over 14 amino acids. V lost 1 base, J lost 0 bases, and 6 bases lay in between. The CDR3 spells CATSRASLNTEAFF. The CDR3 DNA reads TGTGCCACCAGCAGAGCCAGCTTGAACACTGAAGCTTTCTTT.